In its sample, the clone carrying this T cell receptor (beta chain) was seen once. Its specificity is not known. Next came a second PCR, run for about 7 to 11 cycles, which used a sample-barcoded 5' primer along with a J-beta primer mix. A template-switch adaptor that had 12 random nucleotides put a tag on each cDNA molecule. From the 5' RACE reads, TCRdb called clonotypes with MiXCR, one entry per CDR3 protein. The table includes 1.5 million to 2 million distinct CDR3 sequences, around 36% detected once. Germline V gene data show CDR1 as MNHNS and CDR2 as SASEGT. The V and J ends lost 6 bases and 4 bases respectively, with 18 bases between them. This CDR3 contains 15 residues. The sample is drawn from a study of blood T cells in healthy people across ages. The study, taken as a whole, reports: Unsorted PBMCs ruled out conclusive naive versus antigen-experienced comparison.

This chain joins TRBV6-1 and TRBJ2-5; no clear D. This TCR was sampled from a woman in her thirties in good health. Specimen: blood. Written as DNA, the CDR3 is TGTGCCAGCAGCCCACATTTTTCTCCTCGAGAGACCCAGTACTTC. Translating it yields CASSPHFSPRETQYF.